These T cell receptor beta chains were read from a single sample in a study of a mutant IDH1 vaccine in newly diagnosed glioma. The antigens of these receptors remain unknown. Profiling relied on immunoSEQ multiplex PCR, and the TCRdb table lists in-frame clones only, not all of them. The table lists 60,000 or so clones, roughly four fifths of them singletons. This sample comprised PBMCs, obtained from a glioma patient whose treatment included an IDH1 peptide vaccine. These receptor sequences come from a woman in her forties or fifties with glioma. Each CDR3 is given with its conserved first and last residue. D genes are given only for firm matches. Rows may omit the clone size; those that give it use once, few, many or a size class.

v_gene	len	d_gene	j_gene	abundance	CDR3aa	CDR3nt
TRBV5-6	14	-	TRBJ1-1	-	CASSPGGGSTEAFF	TGTGCCAGCAGCCCGGGCGGGGGAAGCACTGAAGCTTTCTTT
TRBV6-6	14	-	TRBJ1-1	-	CASSYVQANTEAFF	TGTGCCAGCAGTTACGTGCAGGCGAACACTGAAGCTTTCTTT
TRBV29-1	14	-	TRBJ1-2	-	CSVVQGSLGGGYTF	TGCAGCGTTGTGCAGGGCTCTCTTGGGGGGGGCTACACCTTC
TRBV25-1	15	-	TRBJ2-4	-	CASSGKLLAKNIQYF	TGTGCCAGCAGTGGGAAACTCTTAGCCAAAAACATTCAGTACTTC
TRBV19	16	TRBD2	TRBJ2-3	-	CASSSGEGLATDTQYF	TGTGCCAGTAGCTCCGGAGAAGGACTAGCCACAGATACGCAGTATTTT
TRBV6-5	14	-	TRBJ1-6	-	CASSYEGGNSPLHF	TGTGCCAGCAGTTACGAGGGGGGGAATTCACCCCTCCACTTT
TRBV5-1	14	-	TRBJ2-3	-	CASSLDGGTDTQYF	TGCGCCAGCAGCTTGGATGGGGGCACAGATACGCAGTATTTT
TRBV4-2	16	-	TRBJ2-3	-	CASSLGRVEITDTQYF	TGTGCCAGCAGCTTGGGGCGGGTAGAGATCACAGATACGCAGTATTTT
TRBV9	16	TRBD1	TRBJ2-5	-	CASSPRQGTHQETQYF	TGTGCCAGCAGCCCTCGACAGGGGACCCACCAAGAGACCCAGTACTTC
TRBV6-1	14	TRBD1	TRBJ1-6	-	CASRRDRIHSPLHF	TGTGCCAGCAGGCGGGACAGGATACATTCACCCCTCCACTTT
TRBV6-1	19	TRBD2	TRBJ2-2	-	CASSARLAGGPANTGELFF	TGTGCCAGCAGTGCCCGACTAGCGGGGGGCCCCGCGAACACCGGGGAGCTGTTTTTT
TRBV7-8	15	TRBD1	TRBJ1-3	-	CASSLEQGNGNTIYF	TGTGCCAGCAGCTTAGAACAGGGGAATGGAAACACCATATATTTT
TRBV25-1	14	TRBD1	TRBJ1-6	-	CASSGDRGDSPLHF	TGTGCCAGCAGTGGGGACAGGGGAGACTCACCCCTCCACTTT
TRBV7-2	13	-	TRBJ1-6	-	CASSLGYYSPLHF	TGTGCCAGCAGCTTAGGCTATTATTCACCCCTCCACTTT
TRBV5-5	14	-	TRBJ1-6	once	CASGLGQLGSPLHF	TGTGCCAGCGGCCTAGGACAGCTGGGTTCACCCCTCCACTTT